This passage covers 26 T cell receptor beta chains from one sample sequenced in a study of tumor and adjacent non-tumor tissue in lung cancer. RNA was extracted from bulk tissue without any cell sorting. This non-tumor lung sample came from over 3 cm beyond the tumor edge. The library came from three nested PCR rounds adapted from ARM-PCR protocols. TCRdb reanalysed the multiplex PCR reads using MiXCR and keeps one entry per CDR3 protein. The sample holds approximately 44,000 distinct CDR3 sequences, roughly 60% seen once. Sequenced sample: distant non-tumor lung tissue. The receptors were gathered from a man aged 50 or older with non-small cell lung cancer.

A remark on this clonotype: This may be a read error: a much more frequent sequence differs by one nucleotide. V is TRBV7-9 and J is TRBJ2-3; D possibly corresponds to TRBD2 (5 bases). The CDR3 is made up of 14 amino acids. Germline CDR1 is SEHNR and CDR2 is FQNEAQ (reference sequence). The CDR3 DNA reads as TGTGCCAGCAGCATAGCGCTCAGCACAGATACGCAGTATTTT. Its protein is CASSIALSTDTQYF.

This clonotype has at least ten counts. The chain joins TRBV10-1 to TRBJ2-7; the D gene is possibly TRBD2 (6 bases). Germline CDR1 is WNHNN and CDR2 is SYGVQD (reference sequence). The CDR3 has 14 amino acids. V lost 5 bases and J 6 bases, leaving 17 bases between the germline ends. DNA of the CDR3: TGCGCCAGCAGTCCTCAGGCTAAGGAGGGCGAGCAGTACTTC. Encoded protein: CASSPQAKEGEQYF.

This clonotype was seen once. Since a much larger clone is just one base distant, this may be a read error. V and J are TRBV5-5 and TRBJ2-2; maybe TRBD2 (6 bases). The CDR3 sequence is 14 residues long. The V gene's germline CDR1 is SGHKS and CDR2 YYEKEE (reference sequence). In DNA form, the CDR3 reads TGTGCCAGCAGCTTGGCATTTGTGACCGGGGGGCTGTTTTTT. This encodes CASSLAFVTGGLFF.

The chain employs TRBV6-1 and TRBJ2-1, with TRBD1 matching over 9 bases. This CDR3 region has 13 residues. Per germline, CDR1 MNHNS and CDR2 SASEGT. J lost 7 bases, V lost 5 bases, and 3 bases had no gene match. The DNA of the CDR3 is TGTGCCAGCAGTACCGGACAGGGGAATGAGCAGTTCTTC. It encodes CASSTGQGNEQFF.

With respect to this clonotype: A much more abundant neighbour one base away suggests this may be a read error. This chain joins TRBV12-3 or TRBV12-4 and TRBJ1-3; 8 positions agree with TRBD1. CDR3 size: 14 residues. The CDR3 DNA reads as TGTGCCAGCAGTCCACAGGGGGGTGGAAACACCACATATTTT. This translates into CASSPQGGGNTTYF.

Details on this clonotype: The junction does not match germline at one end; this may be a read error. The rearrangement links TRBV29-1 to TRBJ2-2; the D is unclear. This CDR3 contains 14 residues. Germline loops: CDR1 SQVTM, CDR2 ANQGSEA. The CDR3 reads CRVESSLNTGELFF. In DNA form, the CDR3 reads TGCAGAGTTGAAAGTAGCCTGAACACAGGGGAGCTGTTTTTT.

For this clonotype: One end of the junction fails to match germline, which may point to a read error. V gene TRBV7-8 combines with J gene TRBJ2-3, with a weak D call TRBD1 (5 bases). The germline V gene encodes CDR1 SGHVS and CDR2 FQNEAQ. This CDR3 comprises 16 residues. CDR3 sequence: CAGSLKAGMLTDTQYF. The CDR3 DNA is TGTGCCGGCAGCTTAAAGGCAGGGATGCTCACGGATACGCAGTATTTT. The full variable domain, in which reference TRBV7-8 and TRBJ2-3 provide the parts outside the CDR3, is GAGVSQSPRYKVAKRGQDVALRCDPISGHVSLFWYQQALGQGPEFLTYFQNEAQLDKSGLPSDRFFAERPEGSVSTLKIQRTQQEDSAVYLCAGSLKAGMLTDTQYFGPGTRLTVL.

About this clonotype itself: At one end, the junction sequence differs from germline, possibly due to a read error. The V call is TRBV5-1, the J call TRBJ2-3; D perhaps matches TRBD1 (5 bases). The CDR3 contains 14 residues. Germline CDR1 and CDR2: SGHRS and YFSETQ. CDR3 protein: CASSPGHTTDTQYF. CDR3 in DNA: TGCGCTAGCAGCCCTGGACATACCACAGATACGCAGTATTTT.

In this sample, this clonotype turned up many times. CDR3 bases: TGTGCCAGCAGCCCTATCCCGGGACAGGGGTACAATGAGCAGTTCTTC. Protein: CASSPIPGQGYNEQFF. This chain uses TRBV28 with TRBJ2-1; the match to TRBD1 covers 10 bases. With V trimmed by 6 bases and J by 4 bases, 9 bases remained unmatched. Germline lookup yields CDR1 MDHEN and CDR2 SYDVKM. The CDR3 runs to 16 residues.

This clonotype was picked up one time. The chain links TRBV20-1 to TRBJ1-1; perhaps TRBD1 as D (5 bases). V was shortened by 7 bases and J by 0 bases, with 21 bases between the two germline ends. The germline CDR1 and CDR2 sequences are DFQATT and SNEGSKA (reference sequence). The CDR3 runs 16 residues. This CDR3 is CSVTNKGRRMNTEAFF. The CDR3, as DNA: TGCAGTGTTACAAACAAGGGGCGCCGGATGAACACTGAAGCTTTCTTT.

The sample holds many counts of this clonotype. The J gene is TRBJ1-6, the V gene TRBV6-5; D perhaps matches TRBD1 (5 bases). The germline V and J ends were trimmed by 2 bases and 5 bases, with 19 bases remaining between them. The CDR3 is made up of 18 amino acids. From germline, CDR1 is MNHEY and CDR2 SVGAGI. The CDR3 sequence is CASSYGGYGEGNNSPLHF. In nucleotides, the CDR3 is TGTGCCAGCAGTTACGGGGGTTATGGGGAGGGAAATAATTCACCCCTCCACTTT.

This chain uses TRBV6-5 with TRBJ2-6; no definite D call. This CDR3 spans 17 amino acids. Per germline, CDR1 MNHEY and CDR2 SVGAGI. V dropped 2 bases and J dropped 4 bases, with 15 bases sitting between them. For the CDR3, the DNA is TGTGCCAGCAGTTACACCGACAATATGCGGGGGGCCAACGTCCTGACTTTC. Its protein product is CASSYTDNMRGANVLTF.

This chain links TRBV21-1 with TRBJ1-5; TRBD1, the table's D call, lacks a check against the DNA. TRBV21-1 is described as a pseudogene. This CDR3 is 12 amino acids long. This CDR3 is CASSGGYQPQHF. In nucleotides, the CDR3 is TGTGCCAGCAGCGGGGGGTATCAGCCCCAACATTTT.

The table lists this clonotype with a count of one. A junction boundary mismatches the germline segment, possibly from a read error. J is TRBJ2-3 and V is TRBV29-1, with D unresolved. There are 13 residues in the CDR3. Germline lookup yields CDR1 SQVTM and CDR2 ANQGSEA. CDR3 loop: CSVVILGTDTQYF. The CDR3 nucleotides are TGCAGCGTTGTCATACTTGGCACAGATACACAGTATTTT.

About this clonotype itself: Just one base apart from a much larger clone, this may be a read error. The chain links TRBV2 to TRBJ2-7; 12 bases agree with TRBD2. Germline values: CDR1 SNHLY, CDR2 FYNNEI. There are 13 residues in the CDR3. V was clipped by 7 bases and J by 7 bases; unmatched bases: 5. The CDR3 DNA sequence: TGTGCCAGCACTGATGGACTAGCGGGAGAGCAGTACTTC. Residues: CASTDGLAGEQYF.

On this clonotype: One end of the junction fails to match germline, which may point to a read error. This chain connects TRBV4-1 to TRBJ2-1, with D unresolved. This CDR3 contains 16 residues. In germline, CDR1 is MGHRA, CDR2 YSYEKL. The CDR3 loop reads CASSHKGRSSYNEQFF. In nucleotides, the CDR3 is TGCGCCAGCAGCCATAAGGGAAGGAGCTCCTACAATGAACAGTTCTTC.

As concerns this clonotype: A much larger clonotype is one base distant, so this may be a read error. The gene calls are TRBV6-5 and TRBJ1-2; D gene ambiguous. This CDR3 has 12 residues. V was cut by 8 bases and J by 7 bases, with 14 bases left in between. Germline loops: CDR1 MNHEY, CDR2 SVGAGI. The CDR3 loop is CASDSPPRGYTF. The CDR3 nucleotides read TGTGCCAGCGACTCACCCCCCCGTGGCTACACCTTC.

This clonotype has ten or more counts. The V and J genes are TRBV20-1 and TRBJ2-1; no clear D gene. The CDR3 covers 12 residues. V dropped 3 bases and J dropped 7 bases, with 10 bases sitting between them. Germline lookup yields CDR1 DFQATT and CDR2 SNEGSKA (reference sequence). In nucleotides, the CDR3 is TGCAGTGCTAGCTTCCCCGGGAATGAGCAGTTCTTC. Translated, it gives CSASFPGNEQFF.

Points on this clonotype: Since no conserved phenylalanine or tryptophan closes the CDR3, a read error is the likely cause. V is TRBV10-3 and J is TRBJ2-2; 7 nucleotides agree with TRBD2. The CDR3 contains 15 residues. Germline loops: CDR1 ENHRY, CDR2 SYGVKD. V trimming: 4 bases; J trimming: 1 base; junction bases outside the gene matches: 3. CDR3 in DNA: TGTGCCATCAGTGTTGAGCGGGGGAACACCGGGGAGCTGTTTTGT. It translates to CAISVERGNTGELFC.

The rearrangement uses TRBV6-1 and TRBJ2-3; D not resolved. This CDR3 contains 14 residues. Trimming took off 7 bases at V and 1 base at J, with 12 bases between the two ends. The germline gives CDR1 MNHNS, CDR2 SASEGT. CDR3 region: CASNPLGGTDTQYF. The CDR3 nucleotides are TGTGCCAGCAACCCACTCGGAGGCACAGATACGCAGTATTTT.

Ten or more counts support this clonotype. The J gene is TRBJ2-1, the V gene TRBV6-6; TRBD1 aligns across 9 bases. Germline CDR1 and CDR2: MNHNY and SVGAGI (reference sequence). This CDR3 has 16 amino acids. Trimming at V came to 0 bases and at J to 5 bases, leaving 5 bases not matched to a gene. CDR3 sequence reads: CASSYSQGAFDNEQFF. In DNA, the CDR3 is TGTGCCAGCAGTTACTCACAGGGGGCATTCGACAATGAGCAGTTCTTC.

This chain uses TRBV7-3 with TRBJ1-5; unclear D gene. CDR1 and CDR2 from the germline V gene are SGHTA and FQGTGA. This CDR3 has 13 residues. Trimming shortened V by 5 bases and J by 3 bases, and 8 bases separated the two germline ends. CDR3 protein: CASSLDDNQPQHF. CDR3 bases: TGTGCCAGCAGCCTAGATGACAATCAGCCCCAGCATTTT.

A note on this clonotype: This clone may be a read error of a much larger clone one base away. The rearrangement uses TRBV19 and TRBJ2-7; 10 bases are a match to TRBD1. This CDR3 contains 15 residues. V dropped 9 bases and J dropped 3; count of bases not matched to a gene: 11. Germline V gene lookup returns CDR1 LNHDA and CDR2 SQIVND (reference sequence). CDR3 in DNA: TGTGCCAGCGCTACGTCCGGGACAGGGGTCTACGAGCAGTACTTC. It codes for CASATSGTGVYEQYF.

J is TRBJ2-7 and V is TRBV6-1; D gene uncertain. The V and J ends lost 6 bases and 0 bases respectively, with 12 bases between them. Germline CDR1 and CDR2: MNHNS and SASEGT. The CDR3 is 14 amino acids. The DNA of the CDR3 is TGTGCCAGCAGGGTGAACACCTCCTCCTACGAGCAGTACTTC. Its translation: CASRVNTSSYEQYF.

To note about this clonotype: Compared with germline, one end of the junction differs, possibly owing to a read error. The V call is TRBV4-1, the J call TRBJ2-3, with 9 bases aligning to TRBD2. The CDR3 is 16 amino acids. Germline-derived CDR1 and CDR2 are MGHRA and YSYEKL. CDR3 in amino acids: CASSRVTSGYSDMQYF. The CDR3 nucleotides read TGCGCCAGCAGCCGAGTGACTAGCGGTTACTCAGATATGCAGTATTTT.

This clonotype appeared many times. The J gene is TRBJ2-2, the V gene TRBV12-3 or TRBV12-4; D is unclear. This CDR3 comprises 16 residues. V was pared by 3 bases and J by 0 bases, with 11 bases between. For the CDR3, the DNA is TGTGCCAGCAGTTTTGCCGGTTCTACGAACACCGGGGAGCTGTTTTTT. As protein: CASSFAGSTNTGELFF.